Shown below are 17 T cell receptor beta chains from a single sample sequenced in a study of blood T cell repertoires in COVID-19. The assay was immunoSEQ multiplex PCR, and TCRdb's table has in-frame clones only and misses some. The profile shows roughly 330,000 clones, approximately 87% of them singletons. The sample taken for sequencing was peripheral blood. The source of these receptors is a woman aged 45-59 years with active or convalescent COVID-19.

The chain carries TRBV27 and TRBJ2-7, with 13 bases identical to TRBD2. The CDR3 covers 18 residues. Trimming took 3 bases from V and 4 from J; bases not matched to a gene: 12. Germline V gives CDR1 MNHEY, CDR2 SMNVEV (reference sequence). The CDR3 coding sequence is TGTGCCAGCAGTTTCGGGACTAGCGGGACAAGCAGCAGGTACGAGCAGTACTTC. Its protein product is CASSFGTSGTSSRYEQYF.

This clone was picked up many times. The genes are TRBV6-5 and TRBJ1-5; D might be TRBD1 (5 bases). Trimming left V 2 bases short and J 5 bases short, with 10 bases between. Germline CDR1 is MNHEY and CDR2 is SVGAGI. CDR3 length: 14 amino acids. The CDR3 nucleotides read TGTGCCAGCAGTTACCGGGGGGGGGATCAGCCCCAGCATTTT. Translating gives CASSYRGGDQPQHF.

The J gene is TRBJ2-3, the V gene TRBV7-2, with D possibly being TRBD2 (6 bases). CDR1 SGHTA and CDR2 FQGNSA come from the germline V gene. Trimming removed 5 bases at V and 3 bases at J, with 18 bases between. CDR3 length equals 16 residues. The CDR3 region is CASSPHHGRSTDTQYF. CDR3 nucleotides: TGTGCCAGCAGCCCGCATCACGGGAGAAGTACAGATACGCAGTATTTT.

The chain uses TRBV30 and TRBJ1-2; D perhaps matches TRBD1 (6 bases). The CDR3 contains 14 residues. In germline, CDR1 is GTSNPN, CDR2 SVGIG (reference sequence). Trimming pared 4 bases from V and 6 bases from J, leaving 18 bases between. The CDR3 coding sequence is TGTGCCTGGAATAATGACAAGGGGGTCCATGGCTACACCTTC. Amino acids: CAWNNDKGVHGYTF.

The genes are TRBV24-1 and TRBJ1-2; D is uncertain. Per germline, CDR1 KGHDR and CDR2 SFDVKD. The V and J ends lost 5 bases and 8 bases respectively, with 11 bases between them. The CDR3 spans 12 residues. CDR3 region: CATSGRAGGYTF. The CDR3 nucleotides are TGTGCCACCAGTGGGAGGGCTGGCGGCTACACCTTC.

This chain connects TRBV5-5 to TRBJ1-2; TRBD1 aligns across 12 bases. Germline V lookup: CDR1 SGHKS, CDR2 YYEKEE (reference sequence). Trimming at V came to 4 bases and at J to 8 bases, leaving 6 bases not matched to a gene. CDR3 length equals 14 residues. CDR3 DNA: TGTGCCAGCAGCCCGGGACAGGGGGCAAGGGGCTACACCTTC. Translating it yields CASSPGQGARGYTF.

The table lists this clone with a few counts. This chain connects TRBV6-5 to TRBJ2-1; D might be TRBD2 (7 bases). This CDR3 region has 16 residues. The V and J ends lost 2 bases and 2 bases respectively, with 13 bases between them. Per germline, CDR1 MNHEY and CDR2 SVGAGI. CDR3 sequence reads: CASSYRGAGTYNEQFF. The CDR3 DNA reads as TGTGCCAGCAGTTACCGGGGGGCAGGGACCTACAATGAGCAGTTCTTC.

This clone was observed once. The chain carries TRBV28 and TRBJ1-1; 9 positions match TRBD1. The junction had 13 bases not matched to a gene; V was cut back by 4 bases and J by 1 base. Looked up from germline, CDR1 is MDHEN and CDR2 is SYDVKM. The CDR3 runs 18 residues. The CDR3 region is CASSWGDNRGRRNTEAFF. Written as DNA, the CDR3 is TGTGCCAGCAGTTGGGGCGATAACAGGGGGCGACGGAACACTGAAGCTTTCTTT.

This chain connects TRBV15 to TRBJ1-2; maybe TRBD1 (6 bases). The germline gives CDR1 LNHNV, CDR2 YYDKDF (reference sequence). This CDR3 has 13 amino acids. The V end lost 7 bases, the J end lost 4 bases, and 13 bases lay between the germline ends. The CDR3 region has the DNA TGTGCCACCAAGGACAGTGGGTTCTATGGCTACACCTTC. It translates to CATKDSGFYGYTF.

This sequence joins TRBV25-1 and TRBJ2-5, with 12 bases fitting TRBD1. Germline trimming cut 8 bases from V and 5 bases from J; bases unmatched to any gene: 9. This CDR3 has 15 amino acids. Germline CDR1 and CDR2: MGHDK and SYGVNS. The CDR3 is CASSRPGTGGETQYF. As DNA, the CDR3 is TGTGCCAGCTCACGGCCCGGGACAGGGGGCGAGACCCAGTACTTC. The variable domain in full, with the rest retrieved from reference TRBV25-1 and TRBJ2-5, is EADIYQTPRYLVIGTGKKITLECSQTMGHDKMYWYQQDPGMELHLIHYSYGVNSTEKGDLSSESTVSRIRTEHFPLTLESARPSHTSQYLCASSRPGTGGETQYFGPGTRLLVL.

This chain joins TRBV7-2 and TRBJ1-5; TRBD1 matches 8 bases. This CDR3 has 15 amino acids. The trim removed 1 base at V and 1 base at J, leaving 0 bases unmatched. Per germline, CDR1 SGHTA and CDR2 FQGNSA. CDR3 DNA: TGTGCCAGCAGCTTAGGACAGGGGAGCAATCAGCCCCAGCATTTT. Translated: CASSLGQGSNQPQHF.

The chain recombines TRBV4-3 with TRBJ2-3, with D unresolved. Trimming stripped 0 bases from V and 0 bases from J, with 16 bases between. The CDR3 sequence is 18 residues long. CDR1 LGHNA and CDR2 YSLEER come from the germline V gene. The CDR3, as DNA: TGCGCCAGCAGCCAAGAGAGTCTTGTTCTTACTAGCACAGATACGCAGTATTTT. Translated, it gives CASSQESLVLTSTDTQYF.

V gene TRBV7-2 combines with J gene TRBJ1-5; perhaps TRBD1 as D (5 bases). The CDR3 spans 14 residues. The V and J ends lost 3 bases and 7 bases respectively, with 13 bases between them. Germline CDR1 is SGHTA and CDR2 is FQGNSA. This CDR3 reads CASSFQGFGQPQHF. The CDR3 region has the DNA TGTGCCAGCAGCTTTCAGGGATTCGGACAGCCCCAGCATTTT.

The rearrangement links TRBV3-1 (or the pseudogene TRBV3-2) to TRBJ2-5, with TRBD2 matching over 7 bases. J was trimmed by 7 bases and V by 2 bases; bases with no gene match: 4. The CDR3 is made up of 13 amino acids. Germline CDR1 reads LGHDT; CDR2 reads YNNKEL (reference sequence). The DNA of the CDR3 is TGTGCCAGCAGCCAACGGGGGGATGGGACCCAGTACTTC. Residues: CASSQRGDGTQYF.

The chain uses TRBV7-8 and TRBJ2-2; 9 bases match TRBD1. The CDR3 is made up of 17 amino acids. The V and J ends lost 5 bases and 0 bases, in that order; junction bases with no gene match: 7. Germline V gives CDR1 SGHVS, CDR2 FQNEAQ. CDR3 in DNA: TGTGCCAGCAGCCGGACAGGGGAGGGGACGAACACCGGGGAGCTGTTTTTT. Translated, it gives CASSRTGEGTNTGELFF.

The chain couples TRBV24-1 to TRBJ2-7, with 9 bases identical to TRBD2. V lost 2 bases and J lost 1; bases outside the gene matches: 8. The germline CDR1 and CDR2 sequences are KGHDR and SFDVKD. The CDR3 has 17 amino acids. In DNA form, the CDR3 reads TGTGCCACCAGTGATTGCCTAGCGGGAAACTCTTCCTACGAGCAGTACTTC. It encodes CATSDCLAGNSSYEQYF.

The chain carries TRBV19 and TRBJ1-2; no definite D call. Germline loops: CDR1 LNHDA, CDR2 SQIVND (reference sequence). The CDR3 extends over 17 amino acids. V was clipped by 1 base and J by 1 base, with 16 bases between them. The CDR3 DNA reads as TGTGCCAGTAGTATAGCTGGAGGGAATTTAGTTAACTATGGCTACACCTTC. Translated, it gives CASSIAGGNLVNYGYTF.